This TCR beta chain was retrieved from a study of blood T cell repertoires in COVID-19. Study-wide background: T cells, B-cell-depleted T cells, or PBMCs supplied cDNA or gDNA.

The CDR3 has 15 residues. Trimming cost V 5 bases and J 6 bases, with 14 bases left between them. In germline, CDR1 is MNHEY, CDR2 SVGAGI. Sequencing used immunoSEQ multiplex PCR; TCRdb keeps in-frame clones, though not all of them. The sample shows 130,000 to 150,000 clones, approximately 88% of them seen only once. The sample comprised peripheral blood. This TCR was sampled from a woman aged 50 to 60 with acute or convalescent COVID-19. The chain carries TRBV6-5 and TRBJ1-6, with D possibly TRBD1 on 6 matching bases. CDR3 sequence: CASSPQGAVNSPLHF. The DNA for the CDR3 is TGTGCCAGCAGTCCACAGGGAGCAGTTAATTCACCCCTCCACTTT.